A selection of T cell receptor beta chains follows, all from one sample in a study of T cell responses to AZD1222 COVID-19 vaccine. The repertoire was sequenced with immunoSEQ multiplex PCR; TCRdb's copy has only in-frame clones and lacks some. The sample lists 150,000 to 200,000 clones, approximately 93% occurring once. The starting material was peripheral blood, obtained on day 0 of AZD1222 vaccination. The receptor source for this set is an adult in good health. CDR3s include the opening cysteine and the closing phenylalanine or tryptophan. Fields, in order: clone size, V gene, D gene, J gene, CDR3 DNA, CDR3 protein. A D gene is named only where the DNA matches it firmly. The size entry is marked missing in some rows and otherwise reads once, few, many or a size class.

NA	TRBV9	TRBD2	TRBJ2-1	TGTGCCAGCAGCGTTTTGGGGGGGAGAACCTACAATGAGCAGTTCTTC	CASSVLGGRTYNEQFF
NA	TRBV6-5	NA	TRBJ2-7	TGTGCCAGCAGTTCACCGGGACTTTTCCATTACGAGCAGTACTTC	CASSSPGLFHYEQYF
few	TRBV9	NA	TRBJ1-2	TGTGCCAGCAGCCCCCGGGGAGGGGGTGACTATGGCTACACCTTC	CASSPRGGGDYGYTF
NA	TRBV24-1	TRBD1	TRBJ2-3	TGTGCCACCAGTGATTGGACAGGGAAAGGCACAGATACGCAGTATTTT	CATSDWTGKGTDTQYF
NA	TRBV4-2	TRBD1	TRBJ1-4	TGTGCCAGCAGCCTTGACAGGGGACAGGGTGAAAAACTGTTTTTT	CASSLDRGQGEKLFF
NA	TRBV3-1/TRBV3-2	NA	TRBJ1-6	TGTGCCAGCAGCCATAGCAACCCCGGGACACAACTCCACTTT	CASSHSNPGTQLHF
NA	TRBV6-5	NA	TRBJ1-5	TGTGCCAGCTCACCGTCGCGGGATCAGCCCCAGCATTTT	CASSPSRDQPQHF
NA	TRBV6-5	NA	TRBJ1-6	TGTGCCAGCAGTTACGGAGGGGCATCCTATAATTCACCCCTCCACTTT	CASSYGGASYNSPLHF
NA	TRBV5-1	NA	TRBJ1-2	TGCGCCAGCAGCCCGGACCCAACGTGGGGCTACACCTTC	CASSPDPTWGYTF
NA	TRBV19	NA	TRBJ1-3	TGTGCCAGTAGCCTACGGGCCTTCTCTGGAAACACCATATATTTT	CASSLRAFSGNTIYF
NA	TRBV5-1	NA	TRBJ2-5	TGCGCCAGCAGCTTCGGGTCAGAGACCCAGTACTTC	CASSFGSETQYF
NA	TRBV6-5	NA	TRBJ1-5	TGTGCCAGCAGTTACTCAGGTTTAAATCAGCCCCAGCATTTT	CASSYSGLNQPQHF
NA	TRBV4-1	TRBD1	TRBJ1-2	TGCGCCAGCAGCCGAGGGACAGGGTCGGCTGGCTACACCTTC	CASSRGTGSAGYTF
NA	TRBV4-3	NA	TRBJ2-7	TGCGCCAGCAGCCACCAGACAGGAGAATACGAGCAGTACTTC	CASSHQTGEYEQYF
NA	TRBV23-1	TRBD1	TRBJ2-3	TGCGCCAGCAGTCAATCCAAGACAGGGGGCACAGATACGCAGTATTTT	CASSQSKTGGTDTQYF
NA	TRBV6-5	NA	TRBJ1-4	TGTGCCAGCAGTTCCACGTGGGGGGATGGGGAAAAACTGTTTTTT	CASSSTWGDGEKLFF
NA	TRBV6-5	NA	TRBJ1-5	TGTGCCAGCAGTTTCCTACAGGGTAGCAATCAGCCCCAGCATTTT	CASSFLQGSNQPQHF
NA	TRBV3-1/TRBV3-2	NA	TRBJ2-7	TGTGCCAGCAGCCCACTGTCGGGGCCCGAGCAGTACTTC	CASSPLSGPEQYF
once	TRBV3-1/TRBV3-2	TRBD1	TRBJ1-2	TGTGCCAGCAGCCTCGGACAGGGGTATGGCTACACCTTC	CASSLGQGYGYTF
NA	TRBV10-3	NA	TRBJ1-4	TGTGCCATCAGCGCTCAACGGGGGTATAATGAAAAACTGTTTTTT	CAISAQRGYNEKLFF
NA	TRBV28	NA	TRBJ1-5	TGTGCCAGCAGTTTTCACGGAAATCAGCCCCAGCATTTT	CASSFHGNQPQHF
NA	TRBV2	NA	TRBJ1-3	TGTGCCAGCAGTGACAGGGCAGGCGGAAACACCATATATTTT	CASSDRAGGNTIYF
NA	TRBV11-3	NA	TRBJ2-1	TGTGCCAGCAGCTCCCGATTTGGGGGGTCCCGCTCCTACAATGAGCAGTTCTTC	CASSSRFGGSRSYNEQFF